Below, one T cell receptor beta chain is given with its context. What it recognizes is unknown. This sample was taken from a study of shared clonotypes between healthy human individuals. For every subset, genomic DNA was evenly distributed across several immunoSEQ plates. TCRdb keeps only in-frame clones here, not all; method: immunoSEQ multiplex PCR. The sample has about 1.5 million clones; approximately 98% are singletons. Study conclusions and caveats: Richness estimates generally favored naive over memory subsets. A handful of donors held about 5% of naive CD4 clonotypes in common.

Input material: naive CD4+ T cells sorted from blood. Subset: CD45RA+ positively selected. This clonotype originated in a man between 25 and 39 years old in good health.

The CDR3: CASSYLTGINTGELFF. The CDR3 bases are TGTGCCAGCAGTTACTTGACAGGGATCAACACCGGGGAGCTGTTTTTT. The chain joins TRBV6-5 to TRBJ2-2, with TRBD1 matching over 7 bases. This CDR3 spans 16 amino acids. Looked up from germline, CDR1 is MNHEY and CDR2 is SVGAGI. V lost 1 base and J lost 2; bases outside the gene matches: 4.